Following are 14 T cell receptor beta chains from one sample sequenced in a study of early T cells in non-severe SARS-CoV-2 infection. Using its own MiXCR run on the 5' RACE reads, TCRdb lists one record per CDR3 protein. The sample shows roughly 45,000 distinct CDR3 sequences, around 4.6% of them seen only once. Sequences were obtained from whole blood. The receptors were gathered from an adult who was a healthcare worker with PCR-confirmed SARS-CoV-2 infection or an uninfected control (not recorded which).

This clonotype was seen repeatedly, ten times or more. V usage is TRBV30 and J usage is TRBJ2-2, with D hard to call. Germline assignment: CDR1 GTSNPN and CDR2 SVGIG (reference sequence). Deletions cut 2 bases from V and 0 bases from J, with 4 bases between. The CDR3 is 13 residues long. This chain's CDR3 is CAWSPPNTGELFF. DNA of the CDR3: TGTGCCTGGAGTCCTCCGAACACCGGGGAGCTGTTTTTT.

This clonotype came up many times. The rearrangement links TRBV29-1 to TRBJ2-7; TRBD1 agrees at 10 bases. Germline V gene data show CDR1 as SQVTM and CDR2 as ANQGSEA. Trimming at V came to 6 bases and at J to 5 bases, leaving 4 bases not matched to a gene. This CDR3 contains 12 residues. The CDR3 loop is CSVGQGRNEQYF. CDR3 DNA: TGCAGCGTGGGACAGGGGCGTAACGAGCAGTACTTC.

This clonotype was counted ten times or more. This chain links TRBV7-3 with TRBJ1-2; D remains unclear. CDR1 and CDR2 from the germline V gene are SGHTA and FQGTGA. This CDR3 contains 13 residues. Deletions cut 5 bases from V and 7 bases from J, with 14 bases between. CDR3 bases: TGTGCCAGCAGCCTAGTCTGGGGATCTGGCTACACCTTC. Amino acids: CASSLVWGSGYTF.

The V and J genes are TRBV3-2 and TRBJ2-1; TRBD1 is taken as the D call from the table, unchecked against the DNA. TRBV3-2 is classified as a pseudogene. The CDR3 is 15 residues long. The CDR3 DNA sequence: TGTGCCAGCAGCCCGGCGAGACAGGGGGCCGGGGAGCAGTTCTTC. Residues: CASSPARQGAGEQFF.

This clonotype came up many times. This chain uses TRBV12-3 or TRBV12-4 with TRBJ1-6; no clear D gene. The CDR3 is made up of 14 amino acids. Trimming left V 6 bases short and J 4 bases short, with 10 bases between. This CDR3 reads CASSPGDYNSPLHF. The CDR3 nucleotides read TGTGCCAGCAGCCCCGGGGATTATAATTCACCCCTCCACTTT.

There are a few counts of this clonotype. This chain uses TRBV28 with TRBJ2-7; TRBD1 might be the D (6 bases). Germline assignment: CDR1 MDHEN and CDR2 SYDVKM. The CDR3 contains 11 residues. V was pared by 8 bases and J by 9 bases, with 14 bases between. CDR3 residues: CASHRDERQYF. DNA of the CDR3: TGTGCCAGCCACAGGGACGAGAGGCAGTACTTC.

This clonotype was found many times. The CDR3 nucleotides read TGTGCCAGCAGTCCCGGGACTAGAAACTTACGAGAGACCCAGTACTTC. It encodes CASSPGTRNLRETQYF. V and J are TRBV7-6 and TRBJ2-5, with 8 bases lining up with TRBD2. Germline lookup yields CDR1 SGHVS and CDR2 FNYEAQ. The length of the CDR3 is 16 residues. V gave up 6 bases and J gave up 4 bases; unmatched junction bases: 13.

This clonotype came up many times. The chain uses TRBV6-2 or TRBV6-3 and TRBJ2-7; the match to TRBD1 covers 8 bases. Germline trimming cut 5 bases from V and 6 bases from J; bases unmatched to any gene: 9. Per the germline V gene, CDR1 is MNHEY and CDR2 is SVGEGT. The CDR3 spans 14 residues. CDR3: CASSTRTGSSEQYF. The CDR3 coding sequence is TGTGCCAGCAGTACTCGGACAGGGAGTAGCGAGCAGTACTTC.

This clonotype was counted at least ten times. The rearrangement uses TRBV5-1 and TRBJ2-5, with D unclear. The germline V gene encodes CDR1 SGHRS and CDR2 YFSETQ. This CDR3 comprises 14 residues. Trimming pared 1 base from V and 1 base from J, leaving 8 bases between. The CDR3 loop reads CASSLMHSQETQYF. CDR3 in DNA: TGCGCCAGCAGCTTGATGCACAGCCAAGAGACCCAGTACTTC.

This clonotype showed up just a few times. This chain joins TRBV7-6 and TRBJ1-6; D unresolved. Germline loops: CDR1 SGHVS, CDR2 FNYEAQ. The CDR3 is made up of 17 amino acids. The ends were cut back, 5 bases at V and 0 bases at J, with 14 bases in the middle. The CDR3 is CASSPRTAGSYNSPLHF. CDR3 nucleotide sequence: TGTGCCAGCAGCCCCCGTACAGCCGGCTCCTATAATTCACCCCTCCACTTT.

About this clonotype: This may be a read error: a much more frequent sequence differs by one nucleotide. The rearrangement joins TRBV7-2 to TRBJ1-6; the D is unclear. Trimming pared 5 bases from V and 16 bases from J, leaving 15 bases between. CDR3 size: 12 residues. Germline CDR1 is SGHTA and CDR2 is FQGNSA. DNA of the CDR3: TGTGCCAGCAGCCTTTCCCCGGGAGTACTCCACTTT. It is translated as CASSLSPGVLHF.

There are many counts of this clonotype. The J gene is TRBJ2-2, the V gene TRBV10-1; D possibly corresponds to TRBD2 (6 bases). The CDR3 runs to 16 residues. Germline loops: CDR1 WNHNN, CDR2 SYGVQD (reference sequence). Trimming removed 2 bases from V and 0 bases from J, with 10 bases in between. The CDR3 spells CASSERRGTNTGELFF. The CDR3 DNA sequence: TGCGCCAGCAGTGAGAGGCGGGGAACGAACACCGGGGAGCTGTTTTTT.

The chain carries TRBV7-8 and TRBJ2-1; D call uncertain. V dropped 1 base and J dropped 5 bases, with 6 bases sitting between them. CDR3 length: 13 amino acids. Germline values: CDR1 SGHVS, CDR2 FQNEAQ. The CDR3 DNA sequence: TGTGCCAGCAGCTTAGTGGCCAACAATGAGCAGTTCTTC. This gives the protein CASSLVANNEQFF.

The chain uses TRBV27 and TRBJ2-1; 10 nucleotides agree with TRBD2. V lost 8 bases, J lost 0 bases, and 7 bases stayed unmatched. Germline CDR1 and CDR2: MNHEY and SMNVEV (reference sequence). The CDR3 runs to 16 residues. CDR3 amino acids: CASGPPSGSSYNEQFF. The CDR3 region has the DNA TGTGCCAGCGGACCTCCTAGCGGGAGCTCCTACAATGAGCAGTTCTTC.